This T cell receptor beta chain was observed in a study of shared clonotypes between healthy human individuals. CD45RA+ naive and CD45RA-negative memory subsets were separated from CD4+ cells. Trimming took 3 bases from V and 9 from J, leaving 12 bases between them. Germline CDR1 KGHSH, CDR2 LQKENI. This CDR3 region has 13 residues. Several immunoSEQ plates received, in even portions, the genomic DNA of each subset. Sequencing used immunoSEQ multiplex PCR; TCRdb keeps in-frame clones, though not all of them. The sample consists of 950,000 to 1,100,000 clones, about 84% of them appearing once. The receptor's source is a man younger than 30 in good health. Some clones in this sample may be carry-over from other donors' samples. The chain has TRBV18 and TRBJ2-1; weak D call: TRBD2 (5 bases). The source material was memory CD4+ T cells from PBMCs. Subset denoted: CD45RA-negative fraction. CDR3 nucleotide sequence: TGTGCCAGCTCACCCCTACCGGGATCTGAGCAGTTCTTC. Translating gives CASSPLPGSEQFF.